Presented here are 22 T cell receptor beta chains from one specimen sequenced in a study of Siglec-9 on CD8 T cells in melanoma. Generated by immunoSEQ multiplex PCR, the TCRdb table keeps only in-frame clones and is missing some. Of 30,000 to 45,000 clones listed, around 81% are singletons. Sequences were obtained from Siglec-9- CD8+ T cells sorted from blood. Source of these receptors: a human donor in good health.

The J gene is TRBJ1-2, the V gene TRBV19; no clear D gene. Per the germline V gene, CDR1 is LNHDA and CDR2 is SQIVND (reference sequence). V lost 1 base, J lost 7 bases, and 10 bases lay in between. This CDR3 comprises 13 residues. The CDR3 spells CASSIARGSGYTF. CDR3 nucleotide sequence: TGTGCCAGTAGTATAGCGAGAGGATCTGGCTACACCTTC.

The CDR3 reads CASNLQYSNEQFF. CDR3 sequence (DNA): TGTGCCAGCAACCTACAGTACTCCAATGAGCAGTTCTTC. The rearrangement links TRBV5-6 to TRBJ2-1; no clear D. Per germline, CDR1 SGHDT and CDR2 YYEEEE. The V gene lost 6 bases and the J gene lost 6 bases, with 13 bases spanning the gap. The CDR3 covers 13 residues. The whole variable domain, filled in from reference TRBV5-6 and TRBJ2-1, reads DAGVTQSPTHLIKTRGQQVTLRCSPKSGHDTVSWYQQALGQGPQFIFQYYEEEERQRGNFPDRFSGHQFPNYSSELNVNALLLGDSALYLCASNLQYSNEQFFGPGTRLTVL.

Written as DNA, the CDR3 is TGTGCCAGCAGCCTCGGACAGGGGGAGGTCTACGAGCAGTACTTC. This gives the protein CASSLGQGEVYEQYF. The rearrangement joins TRBV7-9 to TRBJ2-7, with 10 bases fitting TRBD1. V was pared by 5 bases and J by 3 bases, with 7 bases of the junction left unmatched. There are 15 residues in the CDR3. Germline V gene data show CDR1 as SEHNR and CDR2 as FQNEAQ (reference sequence).

This chain connects TRBV5-8 to TRBJ2-1; the match to TRBD2 covers 12 bases. The CDR3 spans 15 residues. V lost 2 bases and J lost 7; bases outside the gene matches: 4. Germline CDR1 and CDR2: SGHTS and YDEGEE. The CDR3 sequence is CASSFGLAGWNEQFF. The CDR3 region has the DNA TGTGCCAGCAGCTTTGGACTAGCGGGGTGGAATGAGCAGTTCTTC.

The chain couples TRBV28 to TRBJ2-1; D remains ambiguous. The germline V and J ends were trimmed by 4 bases and 10 bases, with 11 bases remaining between them. The CDR3 totals 12 residues. CDR1 and CDR2 (germline): MDHEN, SYDVKM. The CDR3: CASSWGPREQFF. CDR3 sequence (DNA): TGTGCCAGCAGTTGGGGTCCCCGCGAGCAGTTCTTC.

V is TRBV5-6 and J is TRBJ2-7, with D perhaps assigned TRBD1 or TRBD2 (6 bases each). Germline CDR1 reads SGHDT; CDR2 reads YYEEEE. V lost 4 bases to trimming and J lost 4 bases, with 15 bases between them. This CDR3 spans 14 amino acids. CDR3 sequence (DNA): TGTGCCAGCAGCGGGGGGACAAAACCTTACGAGCAGTACTTC. This sequence encodes CASSGGTKPYEQYF.

The chain uses TRBV7-3 and TRBJ2-1; 12 bases are shared with TRBD2. CDR1 and CDR2 from the germline V gene are SGHTA and FQGTGA. This CDR3 contains 15 residues. The V gene end was trimmed by 6 bases and the J gene end by 8 bases; junction bases not matched to a gene: 8. CDR3 region: CASRASGRGPYEQFF. Here the CDR3 DNA reads TGTGCCAGCAGGGCTAGCGGGAGGGGCCCCTATGAGCAGTTCTTC. Full variable domain (rest looked up from reference TRBV7-3 and TRBJ2-1): GAGVSQTPSNKVTEKGKYVELRCDPISGHTALYWYRQSLGQGPEFLIYFQGTGAADDSGLPNDRFFAVRPEGSVSTLKIQRTERGDSAVYLCASRASGRGPYEQFFGPGTRLTVL.

V is TRBV7-8 and J is TRBJ2-1, with 12 bases fitting TRBD2. V was pared by 0 bases and J by 0 bases, with 9 bases of the junction left unmatched. CDR3 length: 20 residues. Germline assignment: CDR1 SGHVS and CDR2 FQNEAQ. This CDR3 is CASSLALAGGGISSYNEQFF. DNA for the CDR3: TGTGCCAGCAGCTTAGCCCTAGCGGGAGGGGGTATAAGCTCCTACAATGAGCAGTTCTTC.

This chain joins TRBV6-1 and TRBJ2-7, with D perhaps TRBD2 (5 bases). Germline V gene sequence: CDR1 MNHNS, CDR2 SASEGT. CDR3 length: 14 amino acids. V shed 4 bases and J shed 2 bases, with 12 bases lying between them. For the CDR3, the DNA is TGTGCCAGCAGTGTAAGAGGGTTCGCCTACGAGCAGTACTTC. Translated, it gives CASSVRGFAYEQYF.

The chain links TRBV5-1 to TRBJ2-7; either TRBD1 or TRBD2 may fit D (5 bases each). Trimming shortened V by 2 bases and J by 2 bases, and 14 bases separated the two germline ends. The CDR3 sequence is 15 residues long. Germline-derived CDR1 and CDR2 are SGHRS and YFSETQ. The CDR3, as DNA: TGCGCCAGCAGCTTCGGGACCTTTTTAACCTACGAGCAGTACTTC. Its protein is CASSFGTFLTYEQYF. Combining the CDR3 with reference TRBV5-1 and TRBJ2-7 gives the whole variable domain KAGVTQTPRYLIKTRGQQVTLSCSPISGHRSVSWYQQTPGQGLQFLFEYFSETQRNKGNFPGRFSGRQFSNSRSEMNVSTLELGDSALYLCASSFGTFLTYEQYFGPGTRLTVT.

The genes are TRBV30 and TRBJ1-6, with unresolved D. V was clipped by 3 bases and J by 7 bases, with 13 bases between them. The CDR3 loop spans 14 amino acids. Germline-derived CDR1 and CDR2 are GTSNPN and SVGIG (reference sequence). The DNA for the CDR3 is TGTGCCTGGAGCCCAGGACCTGGCAATTCACCCCTCCACTTT. Residues: CAWSPGPGNSPLHF.

The V and J genes are TRBV7-9 and TRBJ2-5; perhaps TRBD1 as D (6 bases). Trimming removed 3 bases from V and 3 bases from J, with 14 bases in between. The V gene's germline CDR1 is SEHNR and CDR2 FQNEAQ (reference sequence). This CDR3 spans 15 amino acids. The CDR3 bases are TGTGCCAGCAGCTTCCTTACAGGGTCTGAAGAGACCCAGTACTTC. Translating gives CASSFLTGSEETQYF.

This chain joins TRBV5-8 and TRBJ2-7, with a weak D call TRBD1 (5 bases). In germline, CDR1 is SGHTS, CDR2 YDEGEE. The V gene lost 1 base and the J gene lost 2 bases, with 13 bases spanning the gap. The CDR3 consists of 15 residues. The CDR3 nucleotides read TGTGCCAGCAGCTTGCAGGGTAGGTCCACCTACGAGCAGTACTTC. Translation gives CASSLQGRSTYEQYF. Full variable domain (missing parts from reference TRBV5-8 and TRBJ2-7): EAGVTQSPTHLIKTRGQQATLRCSPISGHTSVYWYQQALGLGLQFLLWYDEGEERNRGNFPPRFSGRQFPNYSSELNVNALELEDSALYLCASSLQGRSTYEQYFGPGTRLTVT.

The chain couples TRBV5-6 to TRBJ2-2; D not certain. The CDR3 has 13 residues. The V and J ends lost 4 bases and 6 bases respectively, with 10 bases between them. Germline CDR1 reads SGHDT; CDR2 reads YYEEEE. The CDR3 reads CASSPGHPGELFF. CDR3 nucleotides: TGTGCCAGCAGCCCCGGTCATCCCGGGGAGCTGTTTTTT.

The genes are TRBV19 and TRBJ2-7; no definite D call. This CDR3 comprises 12 residues. V dropped 9 bases and J dropped 6 bases, with 15 bases sitting between them. Germline V gene sequence: CDR1 LNHDA, CDR2 SQIVND (reference sequence). DNA for the CDR3: TGTGCCAGCGGCTGGGGATTCCGCGAGCAGTACTTC. Translating it yields CASGWGFREQYF.

The chain recombines TRBV11-2 with TRBJ2-3, with a tentative D call TRBD2 (6 bases). The germline V gene has CDR1 SGHAT and CDR2 FQNNGV. This CDR3 has 14 residues. Trimming took off 0 bases at V and 6 bases at J, with 10 bases between the two ends. CDR3 bases: TGTGCCAGCAGCTTAGAAGGGGACTTGGATACGCAGTATTTT. It specifies CASSLEGDLDTQYF.

This chain joins TRBV7-2 and TRBJ2-3; D is possibly TRBD1 or TRBD2 (7 bases each). Germline values: CDR1 SGHTA, CDR2 FQGNSA. The CDR3 has 17 amino acids. V lost 2 bases, J lost 4 bases, and 19 bases lay in between. This CDR3 reads CASSLRMGRGGSDTQYF. The CDR3 bases are TGTGCCAGCAGCTTACGTATGGGCAGGGGGGGATCAGATACGCAGTATTTT.

The genes are TRBV6-6 and TRBJ1-5; 8 bases line up with TRBD1. The germline CDR1 and CDR2 sequences are MNHNY and SVGAGI (reference sequence). This CDR3 spans 14 amino acids. The junction had 5 bases not matched to a gene; V was cut back by 5 bases and J by 5 bases. The DNA for the CDR3 is TGTGCCAGCAGTCCGGACAGGGAATATCAGCCCCAGCATTTT. This codes for CASSPDREYQPQHF.

This chain uses TRBV29-1 with TRBJ1-2; a weak D match, TRBD1 (5 bases). Trimming left V 0 bases short and J 1 base short, with 9 bases between. This CDR3 has 14 residues. Germline V gene lookup returns CDR1 SQVTM and CDR2 ANQGSEA. The CDR3 sequence is CSVEDRVFNYGYTF. CDR3 in DNA: TGCAGCGTTGAAGACAGGGTATTTAACTATGGCTACACCTTC.

The chain joins TRBV6-5 to TRBJ1-1, with D tentatively TRBD1 (5 bases). The CDR3 spans 14 residues. V was trimmed by 2 bases and J by 2 bases, leaving 9 bases between them. Germline V CDR1 and CDR2: MNHEY, SVGAGI. For the CDR3, the DNA is TGTGCCAGCAGTTACGCACAGGTTAACACTGAAGCTTTCTTT. Translation: CASSYAQVNTEAFF.

The rearrangement links TRBV4-1 to TRBJ1-2; no firm D call. Trimming pared 4 bases from V and 4 bases from J, leaving 13 bases between. This CDR3 has 14 amino acids. Germline V gene lookup returns CDR1 MGHRA and CDR2 YSYEKL. DNA for the CDR3: TGCGCCAGCAGCCGTGGCCGGGCCGTCTATGGCTACACCTTC. It yields the protein CASSRGRAVYGYTF.

This clone was detected a few times. The rearrangement uses TRBV27 and TRBJ2-2; D unresolved. CDR3 length: 14 amino acids. The V end was cut by 3 bases, the J end by 7 bases, with 12 bases between. Germline CDR1 is MNHEY and CDR2 is SMNVEV (reference sequence). CDR3 region: CASSFGRWGGELFF. The CDR3 region has the DNA TGTGCCAGCAGTTTTGGGCGATGGGGCGGGGAGCTGTTTTTT.